This T cell receptor (beta chain) stems from a study of CD8 T cells in ankylosing spondylitis. CDR1 is SGHKS, CDR2 YYEKEE, per germline (reference sequence). The CDR3 covers 14 residues. Trimming took off 4 bases at V and 6 bases at J, with 13 bases between the two ends. Generation of TCR beta libraries employed quantitative 5'-RACE incorporating molecular barcodes. TCRdb reanalysed the 5' RACE reads using MiXCR and keeps one entry per CDR3 protein. The sample lists 200,000 to 250,000 distinct CDR3 sequences; over 9.5% were seen once. Whole-study results and caveats: Within peripheral blood, clones linked to disease were CD8+ and relatively rare. Ankylosing spondylitis blood appeared to be characterized by a TCR beta motif of fewer than ten highly homologous variants. Disease-associated clones were reportedly significantly overrepresented in matched ankylosing spondylitis synovial fluid.

This clonotype was counted only a few times. Its specificity is not known. J is TRBJ2-2 and V is TRBV5-5; D is tentatively TRBD1 or TRBD2 (5 bases each). Source material: blood, either unsorted or a sorted T cell fraction (not recorded which). The receptor was derived from a male donor with ankylosing spondylitis or in good health (not recorded which). The CDR3 DNA is TGTGCCAGCAGCCTGAGAGGGGAGTCCGGGGAGCTGTTTTTT. Translated: CASSLRGESGELFF. Complete variable domain (other parts from reference TRBV5-5 and TRBJ2-2): DAGVTQSPTHLIKTRGQQVTLRCSPISGHKSVSWYQQVLGQGPQFIFQYYEKEERGRGNFPDRFSARQFPNYSSELNVNALLLGDSALYLCASSLRGESGELFFGEGSRLTVL.